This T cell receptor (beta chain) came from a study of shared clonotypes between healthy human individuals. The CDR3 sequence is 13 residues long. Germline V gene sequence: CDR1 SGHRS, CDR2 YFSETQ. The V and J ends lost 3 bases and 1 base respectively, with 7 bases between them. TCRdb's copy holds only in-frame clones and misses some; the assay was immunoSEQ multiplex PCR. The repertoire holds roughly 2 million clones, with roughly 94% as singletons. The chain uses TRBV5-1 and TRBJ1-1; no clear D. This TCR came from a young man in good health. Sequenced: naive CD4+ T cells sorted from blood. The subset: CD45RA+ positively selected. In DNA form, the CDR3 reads TGCGCCAGCAGCTCGACACCGAACACTGAAGCTTTCTTT. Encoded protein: CASSSTPNTEAFF.